One TCR beta chain is described in this entry. Per the original methods: The authors estimated nucleated cell counts from reference gene primer amplification. Only in-frame clones appear in the TCRdb table, and some are missing; sequencing was by immunoSEQ multiplex PCR. V and J calls and clone size are given by that table; D and trimming were obtained from the DNA. The profile covers under 250,000 clones, with 81% appearing a single time and around 8% taken by the ten largest. These data originate in a study of blood T cell repertoires in COVID-19. This CDR3 has 15 amino acids. Germline assignment: CDR1 ENHRY and CDR2 SYGVKD. V gave up 2 bases and J gave up 10 bases, with 15 bases separating them.

Sequencing was done on a sample of peripheral blood. This clonotype was sampled from a woman aged 80 or over with acute or convalescent COVID-19. This chain connects TRBV10-3 to TRBJ1-6; maybe TRBD1 (5 bases). CDR3 DNA: TGTGCCATCAGTGAGAGCCAGGGTCGTCGGTCACCCCTCCACTTT. This encodes CAISESQGRRSPLHF.